The rows below give T cell receptor beta chains drawn from one sample of a study of cytomegalovirus exposure and HLA in healthy donors. Measured with immunoSEQ multiplex PCR; TCRdb has only the in-frame clones, and not every one. The data contain some 140,000 clones, 65% to 80% of them singletons. The sample consisted of PBMCs. The receptor source for this set is a human donor in good health. The CDR3 runs from the conserved cysteine through the conserved F or W. D genes are given only for firm matches. Part of the rows lack a size; the others show once, few, many or a class for expanded clones.

cdr3_nt | cdr3_aa | d_call | j_call | clone_size | v_call
TGTGCCAGCAGTACCGGGACTAGCGGCTACAATGAGCAGTTCTTC | CASSTGTSGYNEQFF | TRBD2 | TRBJ2-1 | NA | TRBV28
TGTGCCAGCAGCTTAGCCCGGGAACTACCTCTGCACTTC | CASSLARELPLHF | NA | TRBJ2-7 | NA | TRBV11-2
TGTGCCATCACCGAAGACCCTCCGGGACAGGGTCGTTACGAGCAGTACTTC | CAITEDPPGQGRYEQYF | TRBD1 | TRBJ2-7 | NA | TRBV10-3
TGTGCCAGCTCACCACAAAGACAGGGTTATAATCAGCCCCAGCATTTT | CASSPQRQGYNQPQHF | TRBD1 | TRBJ1-5 | NA | TRBV18
TGTGCCAGCAGTGACTCGGTGGGGAGTGAGCAGTTCTTC | CASSDSVGSEQFF | NA | TRBJ2-1 | few | TRBV6-4
TGTGCCAGCAGACCCGGGACAGGGGGCGCTGAGACCCAGTACTTC | CASRPGTGGAETQYF | TRBD1 | TRBJ2-5 | few | TRBV28
TGTGCCAGCAGCCCAGACAGAACTCCCGGCACCGGGGAGCTGTTTTTT | CASSPDRTPGTGELFF | NA | TRBJ2-2 | NA | TRBV11-2
TGTGCCAGCTCACCGAGGACAGGGGTGACTGAAGCTTTCTTT | CASSPRTGVTEAFF | TRBD1 | TRBJ1-1 | NA | TRBV18
TGTGCCAGCAGCTCTCACTCGACAGGGCTCCCTAACTATGGCTACACCTTC | CASSSHSTGLPNYGYTF | TRBD1 | TRBJ1-2 | NA | TRBV28
TGTGCCAGCAGTGAGCATTCAACAGGTCGGCAGCATTTT | CASSEHSTGRQHF | NA | TRBJ1-5 | NA | TRBV25-1
TGCAGCGTTGGACAGAATAGCAATCAGCCCCAGCATTTT | CSVGQNSNQPQHF | NA | TRBJ1-5 | few | TRBV29-1
TGTGCCATCGTAGACAGAATCGGGAACACTGAAGCTTTCTTT | CAIVDRIGNTEAFF | NA | TRBJ1-1 | NA | TRBV10-3
TGTGCCAGCAGCCCCGGCACAGGGGCAACTAATGAAAAACTGTTTTTT | CASSPGTGATNEKLFF | TRBD1 | TRBJ1-4 | once | TRBV7-9
TGTGCCAGCAGTTTCAGGATTTCGGAGGTCAATGAGCAGTTCTTC | CASSFRISEVNEQFF | NA | TRBJ2-1 | NA | TRBV2
TGTGCCAGCAGCTTAGCGATCACAGGGGGCTCCTACGAGCAGTACTTC | CASSLAITGGSYEQYF | TRBD1 | TRBJ2-7 | NA | TRBV7-9
TGTGCCAGCAGCAGGGTAACCTACGAGCAGTACTTC | CASSRVTYEQYF | NA | TRBJ2-7 | NA | TRBV6-6
TGTGCCAGCAGTGAAGGCCAGTCTAGCAATCAGCCCCAGCATTTT | CASSEGQSSNQPQHF | NA | TRBJ1-5 | NA | TRBV6-1
TGTGCCAGCAAGGGGGATAATTCACCCCTCCACTTT | CASKGDNSPLHF | NA | TRBJ1-6 | NA | TRBV2
TGCGCCAGCAGCCAAGAATTATTCGGACTAGCGGGAGTAGGGACCCAGTACTTC | CASSQELFGLAGVGTQYF | TRBD2 | TRBJ2-5 | NA | TRBV4-1
TGTGCCAGCACCGGGGACAGGGGGATGAACACTGAAGCTTTCTTT | CASTGDRGMNTEAFF | TRBD1 | TRBJ1-1 | few | TRBV2
TGTGCCAGCAGCACTCAGGGGGGTACCCAAGAGACCCAGTACTTC | CASSTQGGTQETQYF | NA | TRBJ2-5 | NA | TRBV9
TGTGCCAGCAGTTTATTCGGACAGGGACAAGAGACCCAGTACTTC | CASSLFGQGQETQYF | TRBD1 | TRBJ2-5 | NA | TRBV27
TGTGCCAGCAATTCGGACAGGGCAAGCAATCAGCCCCAGCATTTT | CASNSDRASNQPQHF | TRBD1 | TRBJ1-5 | NA | TRBV2
TGTGCCAGCAGTTACGAATCGGGAGTCGGGGGTGAAGCTTTCTTT | CASSYESGVGGEAFF | NA | TRBJ1-1 | NA | TRBV6-5
TGTGCCAGCAGTACAGTCGGGCCCCAGCATTTT | CASSTVGPQHF | NA | TRBJ1-5 | NA | TRBV2
TGTGCCAGCAGTTTTACAGGGTACCCAGCTTTCTTT | CASSFTGYPAFF | NA | TRBJ1-1 | NA | TRBV27
TGCGCCAGCAGCCAAGGCGCCACAGACCCGGTTGGCTACACCTTC | CASSQGATDPVGYTF | NA | TRBJ1-2 | NA | TRBV4-1
TGTGCCAGCAGCTTGGTTTTCGGTAACACCGGGGAGCTGTTTTTT | CASSLVFGNTGELFF | NA | TRBJ2-2 | NA | TRBV5-4
TGCGCCAGCAGCTCCCCGTCGGTCCCCTACGAGCAGTACTTC | CASSSPSVPYEQYF | NA | TRBJ2-7 | NA | TRBV5-1
TGTGCCAGCAGCTTACAGGGACAGGGGGGAACCTACGAGCAGTACTTC | CASSLQGQGGTYEQYF | TRBD1 | TRBJ2-7 | NA | TRBV7-6
TGTGCCAGTAGCGTCGGACTAGCGGGAATCCCAGATACGCAGTATTTT | CASSVGLAGIPDTQYF | TRBD2 | TRBJ2-3 | few | TRBV19
TGCAGCGTTGAATCCACGAGGGAGACCCAGTACTTC | CSVESTRETQYF | NA | TRBJ2-5 | few | TRBV29-1
TGTGCCTGGATACAGGGGAGGATGGTGAACGAGCAGTACTTC | CAWIQGRMVNEQYF | NA | TRBJ2-7 | NA | TRBV30
TGTGCCAGCAGTCCCCCCCTCACGAGCCACAGGGGCTGGCAGTACTTC | CASSPPLTSHRGWQYF | TRBD1 | TRBJ2-7 | NA | TRBV28
TGTGCCAGTAGTCGGGGACTAGCGGGAGGGCCGAGCACAGATACGCAGTATTTT | CASSRGLAGGPSTDTQYF | TRBD2 | TRBJ2-3 | few | TRBV19
TGTGCCAGCAGCCCGACTAGCCCCAGAGGGGCAGAGACCCAGTACTTC | CASSPTSPRGAETQYF | TRBD2 | TRBJ2-5 | few | TRBV7-8
TGTGCCAGCTCACCACGCAGCGGGAGGGAGACCCAGTACTTC | CASSPRSGRETQYF | TRBD2 | TRBJ2-5 | once | TRBV18
TGTGCCAGTAGTATAAAAGATGGCGGGAGTAGTTTCGGCTCCTACGAGCAGTACTTC | CASSIKDGGSSFGSYEQYF | TRBD2 | TRBJ2-7 | NA | TRBV19
TGTGCCAGCACCGCGACTAGCGGGCCCTTAGGGCAGTACTTC | CASTATSGPLGQYF | TRBD2 | TRBJ2-7 | few | TRBV6-5
TGTGCCAGCAGTTCCCTCCGACTAGCGGGACCCCGAGACGGCTCCTACGAGCAGTACTTC | CASSSLRLAGPRDGSYEQYF | TRBD2 | TRBJ2-7 | NA | TRBV28
TGTGCCAGCAGTACTAGTCCCTTTCGTGAAAAACTGTTTTTT | CASSTSPFREKLFF | NA | TRBJ1-4 | few | TRBV28
TGTGCCAGCAGCTTAGGGAGGGTGGGCCCAGATACGCAGTATTTT | CASSLGRVGPDTQYF | NA | TRBJ2-3 | NA | TRBV13
TGTGCCAGCAGTTTGACTAGTTTGGGCCGTGAGCAGTTCTTC | CASSLTSLGREQFF | NA | TRBJ2-1 | NA | TRBV28
TGTGCCAGCAGCAACGGACAGACCAATGAAAAACTGTTTTTT | CASSNGQTNEKLFF | NA | TRBJ1-4 | NA | TRBV7-2
TGTGCCAGCAGTTACACTTCAGGGCGCTCCTACAATGAGCAGTTCTTC | CASSYTSGRSYNEQFF | NA | TRBJ2-1 | NA | TRBV6-5
TGTGCCAGCAAAAGACAGGGCGGCACTGAAGCTTTCTTT | CASKRQGGTEAFF | TRBD1 | TRBJ1-1 | NA | TRBV28
TGTGCCAGCAGGGGCCTCGGGACACCAGGGGATACGCAGTATTTT | CASRGLGTPGDTQYF | NA | TRBJ2-3 | NA | TRBV2
TGTGCCAGCAGTTACTCGAGGGGGCGTCTAGAAGCTTTCTTT | CASSYSRGRLEAFF | TRBD1 | TRBJ1-1 | NA | TRBV6-5
TGCGCCAGCAGCTTGGAGGGACAGGGCAATCAGCCCCAGCATTTT | CASSLEGQGNQPQHF | TRBD1 | TRBJ1-5 | few | TRBV5-1